Described below is a single TCR beta chain sequence and its context. The antigen remains undetermined. The data were obtained in a study of cytomegalovirus exposure and HLA in healthy donors. Study-wide results and limits: Reported findings show TCR beta sequences accurately forecast HLA-A and HLA-B alleles in most subjects. Follow-up analysis seemed to connect common viral pathogens with several of the most significant clusters identified.

Primers for the PCR totalled 60 Vbeta and 13 Jbeta. Measured with immunoSEQ multiplex PCR; TCRdb has only the in-frame clones, and not every one. The repertoire includes about 110,000 clones, approximately 58% of them detected once, and roughly 2.4% sits in the top ten. The CDR3 spans 15 residues. Germline-derived CDR1 and CDR2 are SGHRS and YFSETQ. Trimming removed 7 bases from V and 4 bases from J; junction bases left unmatched: 13. This sequence joins TRBV5-1 and TRBJ2-5; 7 nucleotides line up with TRBD1. What was sequenced was PBMCs. This clonotype was obtained from a woman under 40 in good health and CMV-seronegative. This CDR3 reads CASSLPDRVGETQYF. The DNA for the CDR3 is TGCGCCAGCTCCCTCCCTGACAGGGTCGGAGAGACCCAGTACTTC.